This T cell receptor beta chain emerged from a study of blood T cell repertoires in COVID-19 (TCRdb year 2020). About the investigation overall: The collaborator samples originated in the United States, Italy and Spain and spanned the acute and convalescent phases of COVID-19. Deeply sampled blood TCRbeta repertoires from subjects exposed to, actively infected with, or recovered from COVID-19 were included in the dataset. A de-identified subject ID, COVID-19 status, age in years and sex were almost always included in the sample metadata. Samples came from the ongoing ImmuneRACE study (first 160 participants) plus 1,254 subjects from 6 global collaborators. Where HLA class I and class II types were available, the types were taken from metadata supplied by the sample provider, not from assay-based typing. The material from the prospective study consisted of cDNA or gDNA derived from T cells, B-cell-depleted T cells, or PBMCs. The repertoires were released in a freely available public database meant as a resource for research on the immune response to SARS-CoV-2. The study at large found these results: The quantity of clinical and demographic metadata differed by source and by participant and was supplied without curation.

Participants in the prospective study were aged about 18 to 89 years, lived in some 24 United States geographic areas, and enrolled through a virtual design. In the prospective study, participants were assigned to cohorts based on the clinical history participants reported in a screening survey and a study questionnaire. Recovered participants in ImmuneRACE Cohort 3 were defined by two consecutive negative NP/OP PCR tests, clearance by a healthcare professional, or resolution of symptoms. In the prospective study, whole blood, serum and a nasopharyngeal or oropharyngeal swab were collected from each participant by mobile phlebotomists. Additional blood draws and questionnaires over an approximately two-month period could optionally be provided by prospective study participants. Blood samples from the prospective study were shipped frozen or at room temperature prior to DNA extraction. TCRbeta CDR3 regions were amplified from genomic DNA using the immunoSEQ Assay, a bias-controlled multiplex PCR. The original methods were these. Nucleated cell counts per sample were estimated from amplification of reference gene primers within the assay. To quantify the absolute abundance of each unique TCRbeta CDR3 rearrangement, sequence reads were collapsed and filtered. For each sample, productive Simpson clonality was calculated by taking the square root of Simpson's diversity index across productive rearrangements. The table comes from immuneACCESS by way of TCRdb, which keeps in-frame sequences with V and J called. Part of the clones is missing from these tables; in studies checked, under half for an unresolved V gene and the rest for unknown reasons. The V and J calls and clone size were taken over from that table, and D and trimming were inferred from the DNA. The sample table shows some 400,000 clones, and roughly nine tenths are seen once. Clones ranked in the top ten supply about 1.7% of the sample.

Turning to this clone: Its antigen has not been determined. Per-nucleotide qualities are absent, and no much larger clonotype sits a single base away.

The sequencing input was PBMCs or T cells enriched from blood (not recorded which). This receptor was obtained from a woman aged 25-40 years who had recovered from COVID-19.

CDR3 loop: CASSFHRCAGQYF. Here is the DNA: TGTGCCAGCAGCTTCCACAGGTGTGCCGGGCAGTACTTC. The receptor chain draws on TRBV7-2 and TRBJ2-7; a tentative D match to TRBD1 spans 5 bases. The trim is 3 bases for V and 9 bases for J, with a gap of 15 bases between the germline ends. CDR1 SGHTA and CDR2 FQGNSA are derived from the germline V gene. The CDR3 sequence holds 13 residues, the cysteine and phenylalanine included. Solely the CDR3 DNA is kept, with 39 bases framed from the first base.